A selection of T cell receptor beta chains follows, all from one sample in a study of shared clonotypes between healthy human individuals. Generated by immunoSEQ multiplex PCR, the TCRdb table keeps only in-frame clones and is missing some. The sample shows 600,000 or so clones, roughly 98% of them seen only once. Specimen: naive CD8+ T cells sorted from blood. The receptors derive from a man under 40 in good health. CDR3s include the opening cysteine and the closing phenylalanine or tryptophan. A D gene is named only where the DNA matches it firmly. Size is stated for part of the rows, as once, few or many counts, or as a class when the clone is expanded.

TRBD1	NA	TRBV7-8	TRBJ2-7	TGTGCCAGCAGCACCCGACAGGGCCTTTCCTACGAGCAGTACTTC	CASSTRQGLSYEQYF
NA	NA	TRBV7-9	TRBJ1-4	TGTGCCAGCAGCTCACCAGGGAGTAATGAAAAACTGTTTTTT	CASSSPGSNEKLFF
NA	NA	TRBV30	TRBJ2-7	TGTGCCTGCTACAGGGAGTCCTCCTACGAGCAGTACTTC	CACYRESSYEQYF
TRBD2	NA	TRBV7-2	TRBJ2-1	TGTGCCAGCAGCTATCCCGGGACTAGCGGGAGCTCCTACAATGAGCAGTTCTTC	CASSYPGTSGSSYNEQFF
NA	NA	TRBV28	TRBJ2-1	TGTGCCAGCGATTCCCTCACAGATGAGCAGTTCTTC	CASDSLTDEQFF
NA	NA	TRBV5-5	TRBJ2-1	TGTGCCAGCAGCTTGTCGCCCTCGGCCTACAATGAGCAGTTCTTC	CASSLSPSAYNEQFF
NA	NA	TRBV6-5	TRBJ2-4	TGTGCCAGCAGCTACGTTAACCCCAATCAGGGCATTCAGTACTTC	CASSYVNPNQGIQYF
NA	NA	TRBV6-5	TRBJ2-2	TGTGCCAGCCGATCGAACTTCGGGGGCACCGGGGAGCTGTTTTTT	CASRSNFGGTGELFF
NA	NA	TRBV5-5	TRBJ2-7	TGTGCCAGCAGCTCAAACAGGGCCCTCTCCTACGAGCAGTACTTC	CASSSNRALSYEQYF
NA	NA	TRBV6-1	TRBJ2-2	TGTGCCAAAGAGGACCCGAACACCGGGGAGCTGTTTTTT	CAKEDPNTGELFF
NA	NA	TRBV11-2	TRBJ2-7	TGTGCCAGCAGCCTAAACCAAATTTACGAGCAGTACTTC	CASSLNQIYEQYF
NA	NA	TRBV4-1	TRBJ2-7	TGCGCCAGCAGCCGCCCTGGCTACGAGCAGTACTTC	CASSRPGYEQYF
NA	once	TRBV4-1	TRBJ2-7	TGCGCCAGCAGCCAAGGTGGGGGGCAGGGGACCTACGAGCAGTACTTC	CASSQGGGQGTYEQYF
NA	NA	TRBV7-8	TRBJ2-7	TGTGCCAGCAGTTTAGGCCGACAGGCCTTTTACGAGCAGTACTTC	CASSLGRQAFYEQYF
NA	NA	TRBV7-9	TRBJ2-7	TGTGCCAGCAGCTCTTATTTGGGGGACGAGCAGTACTTC	CASSSYLGDEQYF
TRBD2	NA	TRBV6-5	TRBJ2-7	TGTGCCAGCACCTCGGCCGGGACTAGGGGTCTCGAGCAGTACTTC	CASTSAGTRGLEQYF